These 24 T cell receptor beta chains came from one sample sequenced in a study of cytomegalovirus exposure and HLA in healthy donors. Repertoires were generated with immunoSEQ multiplex PCR, while TCRdb's copy carries only in-frame clones and drops some. The sample lists about 63,000 clones; roughly 90% were seen once. Sequenced input: PBMCs. These TCRs come from a woman aged 18 to 35 in good health and CMV-seronegative.

The chain combines TRBV5-4 with TRBJ1-4, with a tentative D call TRBD1 (5 bases). There are 15 residues in the CDR3. Deletions cut 4 bases from V and 3 bases from J, with 13 bases between. The germline V gene has CDR1 SGHNT and CDR2 YYREEE (reference sequence). The CDR3 sequence is CASSPTGASNEKLFF. CDR3 sequence (DNA): TGTGCCAGCAGCCCTACTGGGGCCTCTAATGAAAAACTGTTTTTT.

The chain joins TRBV29-1 to TRBJ1-3, with D tentatively TRBD1 (5 bases). CDR1 is SQVTM, CDR2 ANQGSEA, per germline. Trimming took 8 bases from V and 4 from J, leaving 12 bases between them. The CDR3 extends over 12 amino acids. The CDR3 protein is CSYSGSGNTIYF. In nucleotides, the CDR3 is TGCAGCTACTCAGGGTCCGGAAACACCATATATTTT.

The V gene is TRBV4-2, the J gene TRBJ2-5; 8 positions agree with TRBD2. The trim removed 1 base at V and 4 bases at J, leaving 8 bases unmatched. The length of the CDR3 is 16 residues. The germline V gene has CDR1 LGHNA and CDR2 YNFKEQ. This CDR3 reads CASSQGDRGGTETQYF. DNA for the CDR3: TGTGCCAGCAGCCAAGGTGACCGGGGGGGGACAGAGACCCAGTACTTC.

The V gene is TRBV2, the J gene TRBJ1-2; the D is unclear. CDR1 and CDR2 from the germline V gene are SNHLY and FYNNEI. This CDR3 contains 13 residues. V gave up 6 bases and J gave up 1 base, with 9 bases separating them. This chain's CDR3 is CASRVNSNYGYTF. The CDR3 DNA sequence: TGTGCCAGCAGAGTTAACAGTAACTATGGCTACACCTTC.

This clone appeared a single time. This chain connects TRBV11-3 to TRBJ2-7; possibly TRBD1 for D (5 bases). Looked up from germline, CDR1 is SGHNT and CDR2 is YENEEA. V was clipped by 5 bases and J by 0 bases, with 17 bases between them. CDR3 length: 16 residues. The CDR3, as DNA: TGTGCCAGCAGCCCCAGGGTGGGGAAGAGCTCCTACGAGCAGTACTTC. The encoded protein is CASSPRVGKSSYEQYF.

The chain joins TRBV7-2 to TRBJ1-6; 7 bases match TRBD1. The V segment lost 5 bases and the J segment 5 bases; nucleotides outside the gene matches: 6. This CDR3 spans 15 amino acids. Germline assignment: CDR1 SGHTA and CDR2 FQGNSA. The CDR3, as DNA: TGTGCCAGCAGCCGTAGCGGGACAGATAATTCACCCCTCCACTTT. Amino acids: CASSRSGTDNSPLHF.

J is TRBJ2-7 and V is TRBV27; tentative D call: TRBD2 (6 bases). This CDR3 spans 14 amino acids. V was pared by 6 bases and J by 3 bases, with 15 bases between. Germline V gene lookup returns CDR1 MNHEY and CDR2 SMNVEV (reference sequence). CDR3 residues: CASSREDGGYEQYF. CDR3 DNA sequence: TGTGCCAGCAGCAGGGAGGATGGGGGCTACGAGCAGTACTTC.

The genes are TRBV7-2 and TRBJ2-7; 8 bases are shared with TRBD2. The germline V gene has CDR1 SGHTA and CDR2 FQGNSA. The CDR3 extends over 13 amino acids. Trimming at V came to 7 bases and at J to 0 bases, leaving 2 bases not matched to a gene. The CDR3 DNA reads as TGTGCCAGCAACCGGGGGGGCTCCTACGAGCAGTACTTC. It yields the protein CASNRGGSYEQYF.

V and J are TRBV10-3 and TRBJ2-3, with a tentative D call TRBD1 (6 bases). Germline CDR1 reads ENHRY; CDR2 reads SYGVKD. V was pared by 7 bases and J by 3 bases, with 14 bases between. The CDR3 loop spans 14 amino acids. Here the CDR3 DNA reads TGTGCCATCACCCCGGACAGAGGGACAGATACGCAGTATTTT. This codes for CAITPDRGTDTQYF.

CDR3 nucleotide sequence: TGTGCCAGCAGCCGGACTGACGTCACTGAAGCTTTCTTT. As protein: CASSRTDVTEAFF. This chain connects TRBV5-4 to TRBJ1-1, with D unresolved. Germline values: CDR1 SGHNT, CDR2 YYREEE (reference sequence). The length of the CDR3 is 13 residues. Trimming took 4 bases from V and 4 from J, leaving 11 bases between them.

This sequence joins TRBV6-5 and TRBJ1-6; D is unclear. V was pared by 0 bases and J by 10 bases, with 13 bases between. Germline V gene sequence: CDR1 MNHEY, CDR2 SVGAGI. The CDR3 length is 15 residues. Here the CDR3 DNA reads TGTGCCAGCAGTTACTCTGGGCTACGTTACTCACCCCTCCACTTT. Amino acids: CASSYSGLRYSPLHF.

This chain uses TRBV28 with TRBJ1-3; D perhaps matches TRBD1 (5 bases). Germline values: CDR1 MDHEN, CDR2 SYDVKM. Trimming removed 6 bases at V and 9 bases at J, with 12 bases between. The CDR3 has 12 residues. The CDR3 reads CASRQTGTTIYF. CDR3 DNA: TGTGCCAGCAGGCAAACAGGCACCACCATATATTTT.

The rearrangement joins TRBV18 to TRBJ2-5; maybe TRBD2 (6 bases). Germline V gene sequence: CDR1 KGHSH, CDR2 LQKENI. Trimming cost V 3 bases and J 4 bases, with 15 bases left between them. The CDR3 is 15 amino acids. CDR3 nucleotides: TGTGCCAGCTCACCCCCTTACGGGAGCGGAGAGACCCAGTACTTC. This sequence encodes CASSPPYGSGETQYF.

The V call is TRBV5-1, the J call TRBJ2-1; 9 bases map to TRBD1. CDR3 length: 14 residues. The germline V gene has CDR1 SGHRS and CDR2 YFSETQ. Trimming cost V 4 bases and J 8 bases; bases outside gene matches: 7. CDR3: CASSPRDRVDEQFF. The CDR3 DNA reads TGCGCCAGCAGCCCCCGGGACAGGGTGGATGAGCAGTTCTTC.

J is TRBJ2-6 and V is TRBV7-2, with D possibly TRBD2 on 5 matching bases. CDR1 SGHTA and CDR2 FQGNSA come from the germline V gene. The CDR3 totals 13 residues. The V end was cut by 2 bases, the J end by 9 bases, with 8 bases between. The CDR3 is CASSLQGGNVLTF. The CDR3 region has the DNA TGTGCCAGCAGCTTACAAGGAGGCAACGTCCTGACTTTC.

This rearrangement joins TRBV15 to TRBJ1-2; 8 bases align to TRBD1. V shed 0 bases, J shed 6 bases, and the junction held 6 bases outside the gene matches. The CDR3 sequence is 15 residues long. Looked up from germline, CDR1 is LNHNV and CDR2 is YYDKDF (reference sequence). CDR3 loop: CATSREGQGAHGYTF. CDR3 DNA: TGTGCCACCAGCAGAGAGGGCCAGGGGGCGCATGGCTACACCTTC.

V usage is TRBV28 and J usage is TRBJ2-7; TRBD1 might be the D (7 bases). Trimming took off 7 bases at V and 3 bases at J, with 16 bases between the two ends. Germline CDR1 is MDHEN and CDR2 is SYDVKM. This CDR3 region has 14 residues. This chain's CDR3 is CASTQGGTDYEQYF. CDR3 nucleotide sequence: TGTGCCAGCACGCAGGGGGGAACCGACTACGAGCAGTACTTC.

The CDR3 here is CASSLAVYAVGAGANVLTF. The CDR3 nucleotides read TGCGCCAGCAGCTTGGCCGTCTATGCCGTGGGGGCCGGGGCCAACGTCCTGACTTTC. The chain recombines TRBV5-1 with TRBJ2-6, with a possible D match to TRBD1 (6 bases). This CDR3 has 19 amino acids. V was shortened by 0 bases and J by 4 bases, with 20 bases between the two germline ends. The V gene's germline CDR1 is SGHRS and CDR2 YFSETQ.

The gene calls are TRBV19 and TRBJ1-3, with 7 bases matching TRBD1. Trimming cost V 5 bases and J 0 bases; bases outside gene matches: 16. Germline values: CDR1 LNHDA, CDR2 SQIVND (reference sequence). The CDR3 runs to 19 residues. The CDR3 protein is CASSPSGQGDLHSGNTIYF. The CDR3 DNA follows: TGTGCCAGTAGTCCATCTGGCCAGGGGGACTTACACTCTGGAAACACCATATATTTT.

V is TRBV5-1 and J is TRBJ2-1, with a weak D call TRBD2 (6 bases). From germline, CDR1 is SGHRS and CDR2 YFSETQ. The V end was cut by 3 bases, the J end by 8 bases, with 15 bases between. The CDR3 length is 14 residues. The CDR3 DNA follows: TGCGCCAGCAGCTCAGGACTATCTTTGGATGAGCAGTTCTTC. Protein sequence: CASSSGLSLDEQFF.

In nucleotides, the CDR3 is TGTGCCAGTAGAGGGGGTTACCGACAGGGAACAACTAATGAAAAACTGTTTTTT. Translating gives CASRGGYRQGTTNEKLFF. The J gene is TRBJ1-4, the V gene TRBV19; 7 nucleotides align to TRBD1. The CDR3 loop spans 18 amino acids. Looked up from germline, CDR1 is LNHDA and CDR2 is SQIVND (reference sequence). The J segment lost 0 bases and the V segment lost 6 bases, leaving 13 bases of the junction unmatched.

CDR3 loop: CASSLRDQPQHF. The CDR3 region has the DNA TGTGCCAGCAGTCTCCGGGATCAGCCCCAGCATTTT. V usage is TRBV27 and J usage is TRBJ1-5; D ambiguous. With 5 bases removed from V and 5 bases from J, the gap between germline ends came to 7 bases. Germline V gene lookup returns CDR1 MNHEY and CDR2 SMNVEV (reference sequence). This CDR3 region has 12 residues.

The gene calls are TRBV11-2 and TRBJ1-1; 8 bases line up with TRBD1. Germline-derived CDR1 and CDR2 are SGHAT and FQNNGV. V lost 4 bases and J lost 0; bases outside the gene matches: 10. The CDR3 totals 17 residues. In nucleotides, the CDR3 is TGTGCCAGCAGCTATTGGGACAGGACCACACTGAACACTGAAGCTTTCTTT. Its translation: CASSYWDRTTLNTEAFF.

In this sample, this clone turned up a few times. The chain has TRBV5-5 and TRBJ2-2; D gene unclear. CDR3 size: 16 residues. The germline gives CDR1 SGHKS, CDR2 YYEKEE (reference sequence). Trimming pared 1 base from V and 2 bases from J, leaving 12 bases between. The DNA for the CDR3 is TGTGCCAGCAGCTTGTATTCAATACAAAACACCGGGGAGCTGTTTTTT. Translation gives CASSLYSIQNTGELFF.